This T cell receptor beta chain was obtained from a study of blood T cell repertoires in COVID-19. Study context: Acute and convalescent COVID-19 samples came from the United States, Italy and Spain. PBMCs, B-cell-depleted T cells, or T cells were the source of the cDNA or gDNA that made up the material.

This clone has a handful of counts. Cohort allocation depended upon clinical history that participants reported. As processed by the authors: Quantification of nucleated cells was approximated via reference gene primer amplification. TCRdb's copy holds only in-frame clones and misses some; the assay was immunoSEQ multiplex PCR. For V, J and clone size, that table is used; D and trimming come from the DNA. The sample records 110,000 to 150,000 clones, around 82% being singletons. Germline lookup yields CDR1 SQVTM and CDR2 ANQGSEA. The V end lost 8 bases, the J end lost 1 base, and 9 bases lay between the germline ends. CDR3 length: 12 residues.

Source material: PBMCs or T cells enriched from blood (not recorded which). The origin of this receptor is a woman in her forties or fifties who had recovered from COVID-19. The rearrangement uses TRBV29-1 and TRBJ1-5; D is undetermined. CDR3 sequence reads: CSTRESNQPQHF. CDR3 coding DNA: TGCAGCACCCGAGAGAGCAATCAGCCCCAGCATTTT.